Here is one T cell receptor (beta chain) with its context. Other DNA sequences within the sample encode an identical CDR3. Enrolment of Seattle patients took place during active infection, and they were followed longitudinally. This sample is drawn from a study of blood T cell repertoires in COVID-19. The overall study: Specimens from acute and convalescent COVID-19 originated in the United States, Italy and Spain. The cDNA or gDNA used as material had been derived from T cells, B-cell-depleted T cells, or PBMCs.

The authors' processing: Cell counts per sample came from amplifying reference gene primers. Data came from immunoSEQ multiplex PCR; TCRdb stores just in-frame clones and leaves some out. V and J calls and clone size are given by that table; D and trimming were obtained from the DNA. The sample has 190,000 or so clones, around 81% seen once; the top ten hold roughly 0.91%. This CDR3 comprises 13 residues. V lost 3 bases and J lost 5, with 7 bases in between. This clonotype was obtained from a man in his sixties with COVID-19, enrolled during active disease. Sequenced: peripheral blood. The chain uses TRBV12-3 or TRBV12-4 and TRBJ2-2; a weak D match, TRBD2 (5 bases). In DNA form, the CDR3 reads TGTGCCAGCAGTTTCAGAGGGACCGGGGAGCTGTTTTTT. It translates to CASSFRGTGELFF.